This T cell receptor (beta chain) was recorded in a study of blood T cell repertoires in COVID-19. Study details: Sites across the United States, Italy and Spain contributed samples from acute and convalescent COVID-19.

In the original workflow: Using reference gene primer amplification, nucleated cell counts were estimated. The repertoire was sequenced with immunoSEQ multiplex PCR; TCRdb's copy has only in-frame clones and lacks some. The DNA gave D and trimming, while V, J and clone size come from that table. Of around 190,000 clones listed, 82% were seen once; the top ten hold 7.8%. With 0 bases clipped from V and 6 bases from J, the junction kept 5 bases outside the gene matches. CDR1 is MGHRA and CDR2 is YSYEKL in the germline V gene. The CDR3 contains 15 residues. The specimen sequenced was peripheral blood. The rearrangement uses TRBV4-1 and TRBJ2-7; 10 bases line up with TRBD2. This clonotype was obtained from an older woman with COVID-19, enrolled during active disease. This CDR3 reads CASSQELAGKGEQYV. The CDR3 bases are TGCGCCAGCAGCCAAGAACTAGCGGGGAAAGGCGAGCAGTACGTC.